The clone carrying this TCR beta chain was seen ten or more times. Its specificity is unknown. J gave up 7 bases and V 7 bases, and 12 bases lay outside the gene matches. Germline V gene sequence: CDR1 SQVTM, CDR2 ANQGSEA. The CDR3 sequence is 13 residues long. These data belong to a study of T-cell memory formation after mild COVID-19. Findings and caveats of the study: Researchers found some responding clones in pre-infection memory, a sign that cross-reactive memory joined. A second wave expanding day 15 to 37 was CD4+-biased; contracting clones were balanced.

5'RACE with constant-segment primers built TCRalpha and TCRbeta cDNA libraries with UMIs. TCRdb re-analysed the 5' RACE reads in MiXCR, keeping a single row per CDR3 protein. The sample contains about 150,000 distinct CDR3 sequences, approximately 6% of which appear only once. The sample was PBMCs or a T cell subset sorted from them (not recorded which). V usage is TRBV29-1 and J usage is TRBJ2-7; 8 nucleotides agree with TRBD2. This clonotype was obtained from an adult woman who had mild COVID-19 (a few samples of this study predate the infection). Cell type and time point are not known. The CDR3 here is CSATREGRREQYF. The CDR3 DNA reads as TGCAGCGCCACTCGGGAGGGCAGAAGGGAGCAGTACTTC.